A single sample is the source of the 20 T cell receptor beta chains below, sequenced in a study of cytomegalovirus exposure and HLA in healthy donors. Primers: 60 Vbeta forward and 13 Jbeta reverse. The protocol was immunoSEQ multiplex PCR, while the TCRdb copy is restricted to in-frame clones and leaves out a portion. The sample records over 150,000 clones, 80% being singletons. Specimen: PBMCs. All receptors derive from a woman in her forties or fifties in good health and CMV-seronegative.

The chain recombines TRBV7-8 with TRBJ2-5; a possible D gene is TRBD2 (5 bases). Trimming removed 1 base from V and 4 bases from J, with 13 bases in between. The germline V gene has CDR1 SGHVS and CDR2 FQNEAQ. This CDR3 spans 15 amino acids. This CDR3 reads CASSLGLAEGETQYF. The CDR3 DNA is TGTGCCAGCAGCTTAGGGCTGGCAGAGGGAGAGACCCAGTACTTC.

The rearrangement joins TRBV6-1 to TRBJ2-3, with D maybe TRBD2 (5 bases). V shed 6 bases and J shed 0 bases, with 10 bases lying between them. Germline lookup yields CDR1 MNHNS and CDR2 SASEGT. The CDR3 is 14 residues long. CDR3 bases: TGTGCCAGCAGAAGTTCGGGGAGCACAGATACGCAGTATTTT. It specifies CASRSSGSTDTQYF.

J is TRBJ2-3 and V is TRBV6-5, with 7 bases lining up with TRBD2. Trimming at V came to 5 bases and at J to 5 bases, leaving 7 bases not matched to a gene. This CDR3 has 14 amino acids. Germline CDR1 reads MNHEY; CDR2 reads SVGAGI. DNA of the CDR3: TGTGCCAGCAGTAGAAGGGGAGGGAAAGATACGCAGTATTTT. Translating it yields CASSRRGGKDTQYF.

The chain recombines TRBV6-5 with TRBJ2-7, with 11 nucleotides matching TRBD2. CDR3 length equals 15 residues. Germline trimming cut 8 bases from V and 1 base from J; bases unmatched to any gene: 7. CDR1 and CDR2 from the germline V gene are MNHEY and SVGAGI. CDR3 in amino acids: CASSLGLAASYEQYF. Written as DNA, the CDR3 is TGTGCCAGCTCCTTGGGACTAGCGGCTTCCTACGAGCAGTACTTC.

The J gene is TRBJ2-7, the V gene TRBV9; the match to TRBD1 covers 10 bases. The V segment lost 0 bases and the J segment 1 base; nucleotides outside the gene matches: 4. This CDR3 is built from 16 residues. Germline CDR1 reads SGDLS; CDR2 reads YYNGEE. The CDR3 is CASSVEDRGWSYEQYF. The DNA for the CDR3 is TGTGCCAGCAGCGTAGAGGACAGGGGGTGGTCCTACGAGCAGTACTTC.

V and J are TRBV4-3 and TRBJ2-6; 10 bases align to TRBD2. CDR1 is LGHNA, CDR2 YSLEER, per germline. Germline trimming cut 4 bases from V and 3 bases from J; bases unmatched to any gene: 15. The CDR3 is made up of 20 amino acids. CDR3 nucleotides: TGCGCCAGCAGCCTCGTTTCGAACTTAGCGGGGGGTGGTGGGGCCAACGTCCTGACTTTC. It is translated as CASSLVSNLAGGGGANVLTF.

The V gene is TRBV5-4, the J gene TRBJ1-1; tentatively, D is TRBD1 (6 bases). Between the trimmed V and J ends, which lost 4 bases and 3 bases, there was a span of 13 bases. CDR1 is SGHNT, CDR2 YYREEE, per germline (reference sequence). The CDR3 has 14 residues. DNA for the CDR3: TGTGCCAGCAGCCCACGGGGGGGCCACACTGAAGCTTTCTTT. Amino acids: CASSPRGGHTEAFF.

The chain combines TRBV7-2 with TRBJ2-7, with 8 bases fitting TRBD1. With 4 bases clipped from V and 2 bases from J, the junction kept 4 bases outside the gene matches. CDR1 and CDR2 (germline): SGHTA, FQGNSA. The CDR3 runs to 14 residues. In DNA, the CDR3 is TGTGCCAGCAGCTACCACAGGGGGACCTACGAGCAGTACTTC. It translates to CASSYHRGTYEQYF.

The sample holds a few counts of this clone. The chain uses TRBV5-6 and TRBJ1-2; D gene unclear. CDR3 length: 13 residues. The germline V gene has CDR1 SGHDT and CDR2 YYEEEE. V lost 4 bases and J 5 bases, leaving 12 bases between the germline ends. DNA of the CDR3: TGTGCCAGCAGCCCCGGACTCTTTTATGGCTACACCTTC. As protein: CASSPGLFYGYTF.

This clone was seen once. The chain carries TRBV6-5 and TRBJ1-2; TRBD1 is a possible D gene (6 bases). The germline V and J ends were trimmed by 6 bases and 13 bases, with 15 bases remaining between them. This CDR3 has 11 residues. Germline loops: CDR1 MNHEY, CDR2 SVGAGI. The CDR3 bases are TGTGCCAGCAGCTTACAGGGCCGTATCACCTTC. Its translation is CASSLQGRITF.

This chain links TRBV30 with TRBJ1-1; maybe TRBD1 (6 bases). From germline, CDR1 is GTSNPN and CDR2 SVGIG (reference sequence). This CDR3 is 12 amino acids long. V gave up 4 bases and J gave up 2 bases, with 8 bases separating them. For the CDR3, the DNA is TGTGCCTGGACAGGGGCTAACACTGAAGCTTTCTTT. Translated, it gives CAWTGANTEAFF.

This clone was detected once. Here the CDR3 DNA reads TGCGCCAGCAGCTCAACCCCGGGAGTTAACCCGGGAAATGAGCAGTTCTTC. Protein sequence: CASSSTPGVNPGNEQFF. The chain links TRBV5-1 to TRBJ2-1, with a tentative D call TRBD2 (6 bases). V lost 3 bases, J lost 7 bases, and 23 bases lay in between. This CDR3 contains 17 residues. Looked up from germline, CDR1 is SGHRS and CDR2 is YFSETQ. Full variable domain (missing parts from reference TRBV5-1 and TRBJ2-1): KAGVTQTPRYLIKTRGQQVTLSCSPISGHRSVSWYQQTPGQGLQFLFEYFSETQRNKGNFPGRFSGRQFSNSRSEMNVSTLELGDSALYLCASSSTPGVNPGNEQFFGPGTRLTVL.

The CDR3 DNA follows: TGTGCCAGCAGCTTGGGACAGGGGGCGCCGGAGACTGAAGCTTTCTTT. Amino acids: CASSLGQGAPETEAFF. J is TRBJ1-1 and V is TRBV13, with 12 bases matching TRBD1. Germline trimming cut 3 bases from V and 5 bases from J; bases unmatched to any gene: 7. The CDR3 is made up of 16 amino acids. In germline, CDR1 is PRHDT, CDR2 FYEKMQ (reference sequence).

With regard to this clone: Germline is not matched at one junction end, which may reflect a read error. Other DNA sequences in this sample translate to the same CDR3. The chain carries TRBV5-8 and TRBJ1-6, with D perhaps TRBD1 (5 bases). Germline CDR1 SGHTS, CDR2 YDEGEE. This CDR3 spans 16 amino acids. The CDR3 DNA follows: TGTGCCAGTAGCTTGCGGTCGGGGGGACCAAATTCACCCCTCCACTTT. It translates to CASSLRSGGPNSPLHF.

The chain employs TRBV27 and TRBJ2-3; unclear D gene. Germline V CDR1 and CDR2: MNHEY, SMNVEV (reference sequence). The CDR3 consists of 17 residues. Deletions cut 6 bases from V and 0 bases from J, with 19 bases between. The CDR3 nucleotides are TGTGCCAGCAGCCCCGTCGGGTGTGGTCCAAGCACAGATACGCAGTATTTT. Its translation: CASSPVGCGPSTDTQYF.

The CDR3 DNA reads TGTGCCAGCAGTCCCGACAGGGTTAGCTCCTACAATGAGCAGTTCTTC. This gives the protein CASSPDRVSSYNEQFF. The chain employs TRBV6-4 and TRBJ2-1; 7 nucleotides agree with TRBD1. V shed 5 bases, J shed 0 bases, and the junction held 7 bases outside the gene matches. CDR3 length: 16 amino acids. CDR1 MRHNA and CDR2 SNTAGT come from the germline V gene.

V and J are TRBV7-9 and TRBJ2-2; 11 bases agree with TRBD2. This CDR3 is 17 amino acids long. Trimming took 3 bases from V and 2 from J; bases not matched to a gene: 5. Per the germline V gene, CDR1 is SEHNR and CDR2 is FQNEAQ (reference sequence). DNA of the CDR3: TGTGCCAGCAGCTTCAGGCTAGCGGGGGGAAACACCGGGGAGCTGTTTTTT. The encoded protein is CASSFRLAGGNTGELFF.

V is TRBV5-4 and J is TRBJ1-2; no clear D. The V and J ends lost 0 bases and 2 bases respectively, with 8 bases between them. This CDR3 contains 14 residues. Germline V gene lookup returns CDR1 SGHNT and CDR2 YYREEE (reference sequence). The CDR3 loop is CASSLVSENYGYTF. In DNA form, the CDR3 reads TGTGCCAGCAGCTTGGTTTCCGAGAACTATGGCTACACCTTC. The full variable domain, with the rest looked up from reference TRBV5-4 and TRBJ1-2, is ETGVTQSPTHLIKTRGQQVTLRCSSQSGHNTVSWYQQALGQGPQFIFQYYREEENGRGNFPPRFSGLQFPNYSSELNVNALELDDSALYLCASSLVSENYGYTFGSGTRLTVV.

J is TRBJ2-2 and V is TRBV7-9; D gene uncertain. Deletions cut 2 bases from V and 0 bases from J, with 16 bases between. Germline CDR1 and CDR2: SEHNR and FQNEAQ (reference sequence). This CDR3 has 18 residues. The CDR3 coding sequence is TGTGCCAGCAGCTTATTCTCGAGAGCGACCGCGAACACCGGGGAGCTGTTTTTT. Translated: CASSLFSRATANTGELFF.

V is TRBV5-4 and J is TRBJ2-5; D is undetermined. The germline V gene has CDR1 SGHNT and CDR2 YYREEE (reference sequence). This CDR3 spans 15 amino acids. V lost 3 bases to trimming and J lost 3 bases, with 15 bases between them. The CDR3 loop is CASSSKGQAEETQYF. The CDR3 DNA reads TGTGCCAGCAGCTCCAAAGGCCAGGCCGAAGAGACCCAGTACTTC.